A few counts support the clone carrying this T cell receptor (beta chain). Trimming shortened V by 0 bases and J by 0 bases, and 6 bases separated the two germline ends. Per germline, CDR1 SEHNR and CDR2 FQNEAQ (reference sequence). CDR3 length equals 14 residues. Profiled with immunoSEQ multiplex PCR; TCRdb holds only in-frame clones, not every one. The sample lists about half a million clones, 81% occurring once. This sample is part of a study of shared clonotypes between healthy human individuals. This clonotype originated in a woman aged 40 to 49 in good health. Some clones in this sample may be carry-over from other donors' samples. This sequence joins TRBV7-9 and TRBJ2-7; no clear D. The sequenced sample was PBMCs. DNA for the CDR3: TGTGCCAGCAGCTTAGCAGCCAGCTCCTACGAGCAGTACTTC. It codes for CASSLAASSYEQYF.